One and the same sample provided the 9 T cell receptor beta chains below, sequenced in a study of blood T cell repertoires in COVID-19. Measured with immunoSEQ multiplex PCR; TCRdb has only the in-frame clones, and not every one. The data hold approximately 270,000 clones, with 80% to 90% observed a single time. What was sequenced was peripheral blood. The receptors shown here come from a man younger than 45 with acute or convalescent COVID-19.

The chain joins TRBV28 to TRBJ1-2; 7 nucleotides agree with TRBD1. The CDR3 is made up of 14 amino acids. Trimming at V came to 10 bases and at J to 2 bases, leaving 10 bases not matched to a gene. Germline CDR1 is MDHEN and CDR2 is SYDVKM. CDR3 coding DNA: TGTGCCACCAATAATCCACAGGGGAACTATGGCTACACCTTC. This encodes CATNNPQGNYGYTF.

The rearrangement uses TRBV19 and TRBJ1-5; 8 positions agree with TRBD1. J lost 3 bases, V lost 6 bases, and 31 bases had no gene match. This CDR3 is 23 amino acids long. CDR1 LNHDA and CDR2 SQIVND come from the germline V gene (reference sequence). This CDR3 reads CASSNRTMSYGTGNYLANQPQHF. The CDR3 coding sequence is TGTGCCAGTAGCAACCGCACAATGAGCTACGGGACAGGAAATTATTTGGCCAATCAGCCCCAGCATTTT.

This chain uses TRBV28 with TRBJ2-3; 7 bases agree with TRBD1. The CDR3 contains 15 residues. Germline CDR1 reads MDHEN; CDR2 reads SYDVKM. After removal of 6 bases from V and 4 bases from J, the junction contained 10 bases not matched to a gene. The CDR3 region is CASSFQGVGADTQYF. In DNA, the CDR3 is TGTGCCAGCAGCTTCCAGGGGGTCGGTGCAGATACGCAGTATTTT.

The chain carries TRBV5-1 and TRBJ2-5; 8 bases fit TRBD2. V shed 4 bases and J 4 bases; nucleotides not matched to a gene: 6. The CDR3 runs 14 residues. Germline assignment: CDR1 SGHRS and CDR2 YFSETQ. CDR3 sequence: CASSRGGPGETQYF. CDR3 bases: TGCGCCAGCAGCCGCGGGGGGCCGGGAGAGACCCAGTACTTC.

V usage is TRBV10-2 and J usage is TRBJ1-1; 9 bases match TRBD1. Germline V gives CDR1 WSHSY, CDR2 SAAADI. The trim removed 6 bases at V and 5 bases at J, leaving 7 bases unmatched. This CDR3 is 14 amino acids long. The CDR3 DNA follows: TGCGCCAGCAGGGACAGGGGAGGTGGTACTGAAGCTTTCTTT. This translates into CASRDRGGGTEAFF.

This sequence joins TRBV5-1 and TRBJ2-1; possible D gene TRBD1, 5 bases. The germline gives CDR1 SGHRS, CDR2 YFSETQ. The V gene lost 1 base and the J gene lost 5 bases, with 10 bases spanning the gap. The CDR3 is 14 residues long. CDR3 residues: CASSLRGRDNEQFF. DNA for the CDR3: TGCGCCAGCAGCTTGAGGGGAAGGGACAATGAGCAGTTCTTC.

The rearrangement uses TRBV29-1 and TRBJ1-2, with a weak D call TRBD1 (6 bases). Per the germline V gene, CDR1 is SQVTM and CDR2 is ANQGSEA. CDR3 length equals 13 residues. The V gene lost 7 bases and the J gene lost 4 bases, with 16 bases spanning the gap. DNA for the CDR3: TGCAGCGCAAGAATAACAGGGCCCTATGGCTACACCTTC. Its protein product is CSARITGPYGYTF.

This clone was counted a few times. CDR3 sequence (DNA): TGCGCCAGCAGCTCGAGACAGGGGGAGTCCTACGAGCAGTACTTC. This translates into CASSSRQGESYEQYF. This chain links TRBV5-1 with TRBJ2-7, with TRBD1 identical over 9 bases. Germline CDR1 and CDR2: SGHRS and YFSETQ. The CDR3 covers 15 residues. The ends lost 3 bases at V and 1 base at J; junction bases unmatched: 5.

The chain is built from TRBV4-2 and TRBJ1-4; a weak D match, TRBD1 (5 bases). V was pared by 1 base and J by 4 bases, with 13 bases between. The germline V gene has CDR1 LGHNA and CDR2 YNFKEQ. CDR3 length: 16 residues. CDR3 in amino acids: CASSQGKGPLNEKLFF. The DNA of the CDR3 is TGTGCCAGCAGCCAAGGGAAGGGGCCTCTTAATGAAAAACTGTTTTTT.